These 10 T cell receptor beta chains share one sample of origin, sequenced in a study of T-cell memory formation after mild COVID-19. TCRdb re-derived calls from the 5' RACE reads in MiXCR, one entry per CDR3 protein. Among some 150,000 distinct CDR3 sequences listed, under 7% were seen once. The specimen was PBMCs or a T cell subset sorted from them (not recorded which). These receptors were taken from an adult woman who had mild COVID-19 (a few samples of this study predate the infection). Cell type and time point are not known.

This clonotype was picked up a small number of times. This chain's CDR3 is CASSGRTHSYEQYF. The CDR3 DNA sequence: TGTGCCAGCAGCGGCAGGACCCACTCCTACGAGCAGTACTTC. This rearrangement joins TRBV7-8 to TRBJ2-7; D gene uncertain. Germline V CDR1 and CDR2: SGHVS, FQNEAQ. The V end lost 5 bases, the J end lost 0 bases, and 11 bases lay between the germline ends. There are 14 residues in the CDR3.

The sample holds many counts of this clonotype. The chain recombines TRBV5-1 with TRBJ1-1, with D perhaps matching TRBD1 (5 bases). The V gene lost 4 bases and the J gene lost 0 bases, with 13 bases spanning the gap. The germline V gene has CDR1 SGHRS and CDR2 YFSETQ. CDR3 length equals 15 residues. DNA of the CDR3: TGCGCCAGCAGCAGCTCCGGGACTATGAACACTGAAGCTTTCTTT. Protein product: CASSSSGTMNTEAFF.

This clonotype was detected many times. The chain carries TRBV27 and TRBJ1-3; TRBD1 aligns across 7 bases. Germline V lookup: CDR1 MNHEY, CDR2 SMNVEV (reference sequence). Unmatched junction bases numbered 3, after V lost 4 bases and J lost 0 bases. The CDR3 contains 15 residues. The chain's CDR3 is CASSSQGSSGNTIYF. CDR3 nucleotide sequence: TGTGCCAGCAGTTCACAGGGGTCCTCTGGAAACACCATATATTTT.

The J gene is TRBJ2-3, the V gene TRBV11-3; 13 positions match TRBD2. This CDR3 comprises 17 residues. V lost 5 bases, J lost 2 bases, and 7 bases stayed unmatched. In germline, CDR1 is SGHNT, CDR2 YENEEA. The CDR3 sequence is CASSPWTSGRYTDTQYF. For the CDR3, the DNA is TGTGCCAGCAGCCCCTGGACTAGCGGGAGATACACAGATACGCAGTATTTT.

There are a few counts of this clonotype. The rearrangement links TRBV6-5 to TRBJ1-1, with TRBD1 identical over 8 bases. With V trimmed by 6 bases and J by 1 base, 7 bases remained unmatched. This CDR3 region has 15 residues. From germline, CDR1 is MNHEY and CDR2 SVGAGI. DNA of the CDR3: TGTGCCAGCAGCCCGACCGGGACAGGGAACACTGAAGCTTTCTTT. This gives the protein CASSPTGTGNTEAFF.

The rearrangement uses TRBV11-3 and TRBJ1-1, with D possibly matching TRBD1 (6 bases). The CDR3 length is 12 residues. Per the germline V gene, CDR1 is SGHNT and CDR2 is YENEEA. V lost 6 bases to trimming and J lost 12 bases, with 17 bases between them. This CDR3 is CASRLQDRDTFF. The CDR3 DNA follows: TGTGCCAGCAGACTACAGGACCGGGACACTTTCTTT.

This clonotype has at least ten counts. The CDR3 reads CASSWAGQAVQETQYF. The CDR3 region has the DNA TGTGCCAGCAGCTGGGCAGGACAGGCCGTACAAGAGACCCAGTACTTC. The chain is built from TRBV5-6 and TRBJ2-5, with 7 positions matching TRBD1. Losses at the gene ends were 3 bases for V and 2 bases for J; bases not matched to a gene: 10. CDR1 is SGHDT and CDR2 is YYEEEE in the germline V gene. The CDR3 covers 16 residues. Full variable domain (outside the CDR3, taken from reference TRBV5-6 and TRBJ2-5): DAGVTQSPTHLIKTRGQQVTLRCSPKSGHDTVSWYQQALGQGPQFIFQYYEEEERQRGNFPDRFSGHQFPNYSSELNVNALLLGDSALYLCASSWAGQAVQETQYFGPGTRLLVL.

This clonotype was detected a few times. V is TRBV9 and J is TRBJ2-3, with 12 bases that match TRBD2. Germline V gene data show CDR1 as SGDLS and CDR2 as YYNGEE. Unmatched junction bases numbered 7, after V lost 0 bases and J lost 2 bases. CDR3 length equals 18 residues. The CDR3 DNA reads as TGTGCCAGCAGCGTAGCCCAGACTAGCGGGGGTATCACAGATACGCAGTATTTT. Translation: CASSVAQTSGGITDTQYF. The full variable domain, its missing parts supplied by reference TRBV9 and TRBJ2-3, is DSGVTQTPKHLITATGQRVTLRCSPRSGDLSVYWYQQSLDQGLQFLIQYYNGEERAKGNILERFSAQQFPDLHSELNLSSLELGDSALYFCASSVAQTSGGITDTQYFGPGTRLTVL.

J is TRBJ1-1 and V is TRBV7-6; D gene ambiguous. CDR1 is SGHVS, CDR2 FNYEAQ, per germline. Trimming left V 6 bases short and J 9 bases short, with 14 bases between. This CDR3 region has 12 residues. The CDR3 sequence: CASRRPGGKAFF. CDR3 nucleotide sequence: TGTGCCAGCAGGCGCCCGGGCGGCAAAGCTTTCTTT.

V and J are TRBV7-2 and TRBJ1-3; 7 bases map to TRBD1. CDR1 and CDR2 from the germline V gene are SGHTA and FQGNSA. V dropped 3 bases and J dropped 3; count of bases not matched to a gene: 5. This CDR3 region has 15 residues. The CDR3 DNA reads TGTGCCAGCAGCTTCGAACACAGGGGTGGAAACACCATATATTTT. This gives the protein CASSFEHRGGNTIYF.